The present T cell receptor beta chain was sequenced within a study of cytomegalovirus exposure and HLA in healthy donors. Broader study findings: A missense DCLRE1C variant was associated with V- and J-gene trimming of TCR beta chains in a later analysis, and an independent cohort replicated the association. Accurate predictions that matched the HLA-A and HLA-B alleles of most subjects were reportedly made from TCR beta sequences. With further analysis later on, most CMV-associated TCR beta chains appeared HLA-restricted. A few V segments could not be told apart, such as TRBV6-2 and TRBV6-3, and were left out.

The PCR was carried out with 60 Vbeta primers and 13 Jbeta primers. Using immunoSEQ multiplex PCR, the repertoire was profiled, and TCRdb retains in-frame clones only, with some absent. The sample includes 150,000 to 200,000 clones, roughly 82% of them seen just once. Comments on this clone: Its target is not known.

CDR3 length: 13 residues. V lost 6 bases and J 8 bases, leaving 16 bases between the germline ends. From germline, CDR1 is SNHLY and CDR2 FYNNEI. This rearrangement joins TRBV2 to TRBJ1-2; D might be TRBD1 (5 bases). This receptor was obtained from a girl aged 5 to 17 in good health and CMV-seropositive. Specimen: PBMCs. The CDR3 is CASRPAGTGGYTF. The CDR3 nucleotides read TGTGCCAGCAGGCCCGCCGGGACTGGAGGCTACACCTTC.